The present TCR beta chain was sequenced within a study of spatial heterogeneity in lung cancer. The time point: sample taken at primary tumor resection. The donors, more than 55 patients with untreated early-stage non-small cell lung cancer, provided the samples. Unsorted samples of tumor, nontumor lung or frozen PBMC had their whole RNA sequenced. By sample fraction, this clonotype is medium-sized (0.01 to 0.1%). The antigen remains unidentified. After removal of 3 bases from V and 5 bases from J, the junction contained 6 bases not matched to a gene. Per germline, CDR1 KGHSH and CDR2 LQKENI. This CDR3 spans 16 amino acids. Carried by each TCR cDNA molecule was a unique molecular identifier. TCRdb re-called the 5' RACE reads with MiXCR, one entry per CDR3 protein. Altogether over 1,500 distinct CDR3 sequences are present, more than 6% being singletons, with the ten largest covering about a tenth. The study, taken as a whole, reports: Tumors with more nonsynonymous mutations had more expanded intratumoral alpha and beta TCRs.

The sequenced sample was lung tumor tissue, obtained at surgery. The sequence was collected from a female donor with early-stage non-small cell lung cancer. The chain employs TRBV18 and TRBJ2-1, with 11 positions matching TRBD2. CDR3 nucleotides: TGTGCCAGCTCACCGCTAACTAGCGGGAGAAACAATGAGCAGTTCTTC. Translated: CASSPLTSGRNNEQFF.